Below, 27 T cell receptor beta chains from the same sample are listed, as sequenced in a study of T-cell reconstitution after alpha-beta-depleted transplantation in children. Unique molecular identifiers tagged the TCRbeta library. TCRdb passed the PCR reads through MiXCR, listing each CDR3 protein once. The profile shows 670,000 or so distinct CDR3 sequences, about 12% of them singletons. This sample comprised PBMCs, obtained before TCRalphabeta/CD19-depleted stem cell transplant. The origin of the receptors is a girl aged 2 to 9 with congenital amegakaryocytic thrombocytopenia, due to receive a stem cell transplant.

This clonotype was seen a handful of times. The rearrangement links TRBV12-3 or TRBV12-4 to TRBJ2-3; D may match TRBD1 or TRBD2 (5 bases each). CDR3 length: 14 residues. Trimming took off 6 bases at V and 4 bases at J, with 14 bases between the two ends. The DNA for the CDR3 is TGTGCCAGCAGGGCCGGGACCACTTCAGATACGCAGTATTTT. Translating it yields CASRAGTTSDTQYF.

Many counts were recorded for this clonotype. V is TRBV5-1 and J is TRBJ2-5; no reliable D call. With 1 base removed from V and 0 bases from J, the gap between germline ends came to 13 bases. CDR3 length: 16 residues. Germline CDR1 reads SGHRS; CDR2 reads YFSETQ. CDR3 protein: CASSLFGRMYQETQYF. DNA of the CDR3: TGCGCCAGCAGCTTGTTCGGCAGAATGTACCAAGAGACCCAGTACTTC.

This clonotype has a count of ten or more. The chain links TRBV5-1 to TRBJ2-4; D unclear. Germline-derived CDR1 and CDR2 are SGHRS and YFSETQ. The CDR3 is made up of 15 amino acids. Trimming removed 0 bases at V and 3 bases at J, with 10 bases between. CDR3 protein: CASSLDEINKNIQYF. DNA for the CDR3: TGCGCCAGCAGCTTGGATGAGATAAACAAAAACATTCAGTACTTC.

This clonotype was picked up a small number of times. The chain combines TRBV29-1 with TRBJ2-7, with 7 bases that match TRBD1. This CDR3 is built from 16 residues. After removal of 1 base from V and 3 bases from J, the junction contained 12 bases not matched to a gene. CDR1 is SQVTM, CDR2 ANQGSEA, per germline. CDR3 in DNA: TGCAGCGTTGAAGTGAGGCAGGGGGATTGGGACTACGAGCAGTACTTC. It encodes CSVEVRQGDWDYEQYF.

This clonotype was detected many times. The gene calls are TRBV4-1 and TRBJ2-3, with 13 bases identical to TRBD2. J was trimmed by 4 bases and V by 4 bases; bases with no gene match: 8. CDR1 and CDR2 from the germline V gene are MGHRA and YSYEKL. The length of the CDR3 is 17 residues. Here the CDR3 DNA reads TGCGCCAGCAGCCGCGGGACTAGCGGGATAATTCCAGATACGCAGTATTTT. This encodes CASSRGTSGIIPDTQYF.

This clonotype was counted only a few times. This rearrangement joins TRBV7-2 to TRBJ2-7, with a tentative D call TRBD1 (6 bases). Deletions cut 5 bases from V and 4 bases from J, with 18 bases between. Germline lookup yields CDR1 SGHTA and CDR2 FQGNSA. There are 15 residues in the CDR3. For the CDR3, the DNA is TGTGCCAGCAGCGTTGCAGGGGACCTAGGGTACGAGCAGTACTTC. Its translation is CASSVAGDLGYEQYF. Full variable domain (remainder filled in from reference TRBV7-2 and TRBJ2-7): GAGVSQSPSNKVTEKGKDVELRCDPISGHTALYWYRQSLGQGLEFLIYFQGNSAPDKSGLPSDRFSAERTGGSVSTLTIQRTQQEDSAVYLCASSVAGDLGYEQYFGPGTRLTVT.

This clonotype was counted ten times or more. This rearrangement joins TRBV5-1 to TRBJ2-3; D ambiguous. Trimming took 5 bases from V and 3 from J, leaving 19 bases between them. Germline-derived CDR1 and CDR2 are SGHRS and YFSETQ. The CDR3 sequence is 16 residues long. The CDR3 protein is CASRPGGSLRTDTQYF. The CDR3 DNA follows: TGCGCCAGCAGGCCCGGTGGCAGCCTCAGGACAGATACGCAGTATTTT.

CDR3 amino acids: CASSQEGAGYGYTF. The CDR3 DNA is TGCGCCAGCAGCCAAGAGGGGGCAGGCTATGGCTACACCTTC. This chain joins TRBV4-1 and TRBJ1-2; tentative D call: TRBD1 (6 bases). Trimming stripped 0 bases from V and 4 bases from J, with 9 bases between. The CDR3 covers 14 residues. Germline V gene lookup returns CDR1 MGHRA and CDR2 YSYEKL.

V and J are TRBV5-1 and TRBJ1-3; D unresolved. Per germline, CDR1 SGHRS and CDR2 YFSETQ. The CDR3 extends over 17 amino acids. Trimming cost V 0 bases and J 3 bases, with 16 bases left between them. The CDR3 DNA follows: TGCGCCAGCAGCTTGGTATCTCCCCAGGAACTTGGAAACACCATATATTTT. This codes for CASSLVSPQELGNTIYF.

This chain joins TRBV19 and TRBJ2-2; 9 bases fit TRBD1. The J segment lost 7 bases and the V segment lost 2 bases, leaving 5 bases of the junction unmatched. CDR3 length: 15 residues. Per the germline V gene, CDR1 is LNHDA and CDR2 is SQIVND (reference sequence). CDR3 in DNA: TGTGCCAGTAGTATACGGGACAGGGTCAGCGGGGAGCTGTTTTTT. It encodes CASSIRDRVSGELFF. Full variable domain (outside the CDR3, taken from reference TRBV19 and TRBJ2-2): DGGITQSPKYLFRKEGQNVTLSCEQNLNHDAMYWYRQDPGQGLRLIYYSQIVNDFQKGDIAEGYSVSREKKESFPLTVTSAQKNPTAFYLCASSIRDRVSGELFFGEGSRLTVL.

CDR3 bases: TGTGCCATCAGTGAGTCGATAAGCGGGAGGGACACAGATACGCAGTATTTT. Residues: CAISESISGRDTDTQYF. This chain links TRBV10-3 with TRBJ2-3, with 10 bases that match TRBD2. V dropped 0 bases and J dropped 2; count of bases not matched to a gene: 5. Germline V gene lookup returns CDR1 ENHRY and CDR2 SYGVKD. The CDR3 length is 17 residues.

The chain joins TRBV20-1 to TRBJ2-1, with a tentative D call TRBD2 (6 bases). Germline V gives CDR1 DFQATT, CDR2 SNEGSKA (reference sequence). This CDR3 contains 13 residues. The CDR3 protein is CSAPAGSATEQFF. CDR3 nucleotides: TGCAGCGCCCCGGCGGGATCGGCCACTGAGCAGTTCTTC.

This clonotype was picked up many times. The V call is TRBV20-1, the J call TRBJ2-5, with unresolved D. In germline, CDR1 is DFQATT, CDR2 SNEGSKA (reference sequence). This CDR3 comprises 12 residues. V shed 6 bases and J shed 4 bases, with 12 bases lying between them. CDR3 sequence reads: CSAPASLETQYF. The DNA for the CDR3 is TGCAGTGCGCCGGCCTCCCTAGAGACCCAGTACTTC.

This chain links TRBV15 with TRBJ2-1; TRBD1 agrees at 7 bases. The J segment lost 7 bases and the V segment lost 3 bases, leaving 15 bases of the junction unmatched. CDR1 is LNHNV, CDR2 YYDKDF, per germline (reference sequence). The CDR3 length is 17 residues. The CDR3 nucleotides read TGTGCCACCAGCAGGCGACGGGACAGCGAAGGTGGAAATGAGCAGTTCTTC. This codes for CATSRRRDSEGGNEQFF.

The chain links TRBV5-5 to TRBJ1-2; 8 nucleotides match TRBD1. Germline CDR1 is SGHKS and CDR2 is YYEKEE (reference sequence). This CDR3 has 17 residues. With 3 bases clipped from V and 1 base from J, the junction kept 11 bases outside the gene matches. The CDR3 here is CASSSTAGTGDNYGYTF. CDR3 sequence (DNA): TGTGCCAGCAGCTCGACGGCCGGGACAGGAGATAACTATGGCTACACCTTC. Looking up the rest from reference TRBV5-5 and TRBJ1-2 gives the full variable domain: DAGVTQSPTHLIKTRGQQVTLRCSPISGHKSVSWYQQVLGQGPQFIFQYYEKEERGRGNFPDRFSARQFPNYSSELNVNALLLGDSALYLCASSSTAGTGDNYGYTFGSGTRLTVV.

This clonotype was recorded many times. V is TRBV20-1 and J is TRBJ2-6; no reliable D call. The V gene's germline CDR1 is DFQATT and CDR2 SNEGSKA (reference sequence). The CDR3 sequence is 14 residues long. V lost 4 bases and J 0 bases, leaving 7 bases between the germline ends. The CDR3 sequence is CSATSGSGANVLTF. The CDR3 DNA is TGCAGTGCTACCAGTGGCTCTGGGGCCAACGTCCTGACTTTC.

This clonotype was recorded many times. The CDR3 protein is CSAGETQYF. The CDR3 region has the DNA TGCAGCGCAGGAGAGACCCAGTACTTC. This chain joins TRBV29-1 and TRBJ2-5; D is unresolved. CDR1 is SQVTM, CDR2 ANQGSEA, per germline. Trimming cost V 7 bases and J 4 bases, with 4 bases left between them. The CDR3 has 9 residues.

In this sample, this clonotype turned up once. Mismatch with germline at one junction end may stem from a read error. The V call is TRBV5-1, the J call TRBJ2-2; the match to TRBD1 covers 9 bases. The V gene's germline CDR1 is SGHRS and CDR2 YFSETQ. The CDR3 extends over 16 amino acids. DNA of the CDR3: TGCGCCAGCAGCTTATACGGGACAGGGATCACCGTGGAGCTGTTTTTT. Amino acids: CASSLYGTGITVELFF.

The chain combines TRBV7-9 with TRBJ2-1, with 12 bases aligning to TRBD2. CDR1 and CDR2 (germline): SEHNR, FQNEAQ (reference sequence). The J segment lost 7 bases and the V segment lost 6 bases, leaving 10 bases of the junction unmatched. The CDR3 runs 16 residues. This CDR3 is CASSLTTSGSTNEQFF. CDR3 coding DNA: TGTGCCAGCAGTTTAACGACTAGCGGGAGTACGAATGAGCAGTTCTTC.

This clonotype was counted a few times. CDR3 DNA: TGTGCCAGCAGCTTCCTCGACAGCTCTGGGGCCAACGTCCTGACTTTC. This codes for CASSFLDSSGANVLTF. The J gene is TRBJ2-6, the V gene TRBV7-8; D possibly corresponds to TRBD1 (5 bases). V was shortened by 3 bases and J by 0 bases, with 9 bases between the two germline ends. This CDR3 comprises 16 residues. Germline V gene data show CDR1 as SGHVS and CDR2 as FQNEAQ.

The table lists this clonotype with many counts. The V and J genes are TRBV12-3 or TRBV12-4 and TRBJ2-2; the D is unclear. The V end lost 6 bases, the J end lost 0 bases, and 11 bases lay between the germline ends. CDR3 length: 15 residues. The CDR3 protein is CASSRLGANTGELFF. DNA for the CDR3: TGTGCCAGCAGCCGTCTGGGCGCGAACACCGGGGAGCTGTTTTTT.

CDR3 region: CATSDVTTSHTDRRTGELFF. DNA of the CDR3: TGTGCCACCAGTGATGTGACCACCAGCCACACAGACCGCCGCACCGGGGAGCTGTTTTTT. The rearrangement joins TRBV24-1 to TRBJ2-2; D uncertain. The CDR3 runs 20 residues. The germline V and J ends were trimmed by 3 bases and 4 bases, with 26 bases remaining between them. Germline V CDR1 and CDR2: KGHDR, SFDVKD.

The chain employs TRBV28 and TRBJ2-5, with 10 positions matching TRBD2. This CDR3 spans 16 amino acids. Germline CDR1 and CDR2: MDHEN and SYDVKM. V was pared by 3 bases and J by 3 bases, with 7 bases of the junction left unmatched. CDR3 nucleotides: TGTGCCAGCAGTTTGGCTAGCGGGAGCTTAAAAGAGACCCAGTACTTC. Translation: CASSLASGSLKETQYF.

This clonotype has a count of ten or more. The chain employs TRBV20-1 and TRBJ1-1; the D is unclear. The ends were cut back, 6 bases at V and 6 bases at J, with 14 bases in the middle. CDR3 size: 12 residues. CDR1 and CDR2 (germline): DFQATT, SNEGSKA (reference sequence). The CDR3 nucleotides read TGCAGTGCCCGCGAGGATTTGCCTGAAGCTTTCTTT. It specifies CSAREDLPEAFF.

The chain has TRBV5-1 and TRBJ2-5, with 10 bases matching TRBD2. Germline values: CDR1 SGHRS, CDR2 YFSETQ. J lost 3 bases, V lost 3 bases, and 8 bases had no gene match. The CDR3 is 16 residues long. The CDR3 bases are TGCGCCAGCAGCTCCTCTAGCGGGAGAATGGAAGAGACCCAGTACTTC. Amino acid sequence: CASSSSSGRMEETQYF.

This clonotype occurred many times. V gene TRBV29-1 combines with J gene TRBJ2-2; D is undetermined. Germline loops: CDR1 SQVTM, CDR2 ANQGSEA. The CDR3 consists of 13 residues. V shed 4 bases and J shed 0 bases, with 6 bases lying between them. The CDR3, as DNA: TGCAGCGTTGGCAGGTCGAACACCGGGGAGCTGTTTTTT. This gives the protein CSVGRSNTGELFF.

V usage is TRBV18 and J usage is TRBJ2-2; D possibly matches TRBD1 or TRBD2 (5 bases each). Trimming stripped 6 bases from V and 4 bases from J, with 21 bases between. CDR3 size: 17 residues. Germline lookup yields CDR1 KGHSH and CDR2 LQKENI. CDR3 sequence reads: CASSPLHPGRSTGELFF. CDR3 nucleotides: TGTGCCAGCTCGCCTTTGCACCCGGGACGGAGCACCGGGGAGCTGTTTTTT.